A single sample is the source of the 10 T cell receptor beta chains below, sequenced in a study of cytotoxic CD8 clonotypes in ibrutinib-treated CLL. The table came from immunoSEQ multiplex PCR; TCRdb's copy has only in-frame clones and leaves some out. The sample holds roughly 60,000 clones, roughly 71% seen once. Here the sequenced sample was PBMCs, taken after 12 months of ibrutinib treatment. The receptors shown here come from a human donor with chronic lymphocytic leukemia.

This clone was found a few times. The chain employs TRBV9 and TRBJ2-7, with D tentatively TRBD2 (5 bases). Germline-derived CDR1 and CDR2 are SGDLS and YYNGEE. The CDR3 spans 15 residues. V lost 0 bases to trimming and J lost 0 bases, with 10 bases between them. This chain's CDR3 is CASSVGVGSSYEQYF. In DNA, the CDR3 is TGTGCCAGCAGCGTAGGGGTAGGGAGCTCCTACGAGCAGTACTTC.

The chain links TRBV18 to TRBJ2-2; D is undetermined. This CDR3 is built from 15 residues. Germline lookup yields CDR1 KGHSH and CDR2 LQKENI. V lost 6 bases to trimming and J lost 4 bases, with 15 bases between them. The CDR3, as DNA: TGTGCCAGCTCCCCCATGGAATATAGCACCGGGGAGCTGTTTTTT. This sequence encodes CASSPMEYSTGELFF.

V and J are TRBV20-1 and TRBJ2-3; TRBD2 might be the D (5 bases). From germline, CDR1 is DFQATT and CDR2 SNEGSKA (reference sequence). V was pared by 3 bases and J by 10 bases, with 11 bases between. This CDR3 has 11 residues. CDR3 DNA: TGCAGTGCTAGGAGCGGCGGTTCGCAGTATTTT. This codes for CSARSGGSQYF.

The chain carries TRBV5-1 and TRBJ1-2; TRBD1 matches 8 bases. The CDR3 totals 14 residues. J gave up 4 bases and V 3 bases, and 5 bases lay outside the gene matches. From germline, CDR1 is SGHRS and CDR2 YFSETQ. The CDR3 coding sequence is TGCGCCAGCAGCTGGGGGACAGGAGCCTATGGCTACACCTTC. Encoded protein: CASSWGTGAYGYTF. The full variable domain, with the rest looked up from reference TRBV5-1 and TRBJ1-2, is KAGVTQTPRYLIKTRGQQVTLSCSPISGHRSVSWYQQTPGQGLQFLFEYFSETQRNKGNFPGRFSGRQFSNSRSEMNVSTLELGDSALYLCASSWGTGAYGYTFGSGTRLTVV.

This clone occurred a few times. The gene calls are TRBV6-6 and TRBJ1-5; no reliable D call. The V and J ends lost 8 bases and 4 bases respectively, with 18 bases between them. The CDR3 runs 15 residues. Germline V gene data show CDR1 as MNHNY and CDR2 as SVGAGI (reference sequence). CDR3 coding DNA: TGTGCCAGCTCCCCCGAGGGCCAGCGTAATCAGCCCCAGCATTTT. Its protein product is CASSPEGQRNQPQHF.

The rearrangement links TRBV7-8 to TRBJ1-5, with 8 bases matching TRBD1. Germline-derived CDR1 and CDR2 are SGHVS and FQNEAQ. The CDR3 is made up of 15 amino acids. The junction had 8 bases not matched to a gene; V was cut back by 4 bases and J by 6 bases. CDR3 coding DNA: TGTGCCAGCAGCTCCCCAGGGGGCTTGGGTCAGCCCCAGCATTTT. Translation: CASSSPGGLGQPQHF. Full variable domain (missing parts from reference TRBV7-8 and TRBJ1-5): GAGVSQSPRYKVAKRGQDVALRCDPISGHVSLFWYQQALGQGPEFLTYFQNEAQLDKSGLPSDRFFAERPEGSVSTLKIQRTQQEDSAVYLCASSSPGGLGQPQHFGDGTRLSIL.

The rearrangement uses TRBV9 and TRBJ2-5; 8 nucleotides line up with TRBD1. Germline assignment: CDR1 SGDLS and CDR2 YYNGEE. V lost 3 bases, J lost 0 bases, and 4 bases stayed unmatched. The CDR3 has 15 amino acids. CDR3 coding DNA: TGTGCCAGCAGCGCAACAGGGGGTTACCAAGAGACCCAGTACTTC. Translation gives CASSATGGYQETQYF.

This chain links TRBV28 with TRBJ2-1; 12 bases map to TRBD2. After removal of 6 bases from V and 6 bases from J, the junction contained 6 bases not matched to a gene. Germline CDR1 and CDR2: MDHEN and SYDVKM. CDR3 length: 15 amino acids. CDR3 DNA sequence: TGTGCCAGCAGCAGAGGACTAGCGGGAACCAATGAGCAGTTCTTC. This codes for CASSRGLAGTNEQFF.

This clone was seen a few times. The chain links TRBV7-9 to TRBJ1-1, with TRBD1 matching over 7 bases. The CDR3 sequence is 15 residues long. The ends lost 4 bases at V and 7 bases at J; junction bases unmatched: 12. Germline-derived CDR1 and CDR2 are SEHNR and FQNEAQ (reference sequence). The CDR3 nucleotides read TGTGCCAGCAGCTCTAGGGCGGCAGGGGGGAATGAAGCTTTCTTT. It specifies CASSSRAAGGNEAFF.

This chain links TRBV5-1 with TRBJ2-5; no definite D call. The length of the CDR3 is 11 residues. Germline V CDR1 and CDR2: SGHRS, YFSETQ. The V gene lost 5 bases and the J gene lost 5 bases, with 7 bases spanning the gap. The CDR3 DNA is TGCGCCAGCAGTTGGGATGAGACCCAGTACTTC. This encodes CASSWDETQYF.